The 25 T cell receptor beta chains reported below all come from one sample, sequenced in a study of blood T cell repertoires in COVID-19 (dated by TCRdb to 2020 to 2021). Receptor amplification or capture employed the immunoSEQ multiplex PCR assay. In TCRdb, the immuneACCESS table is reduced to in-frame sequences with V and J assigned. These tables do not hold every clone; where another copy was compared, an unresolved V gene accounts for under half, and the others remain unexplained. This sample gives 120,000 to 150,000 clones in total; about 85% of them show up just once. In total, the top ten clones hold under 3% of the sample. The sample was peripheral blood. These receptors were obtained from a human donor with COVID-19, enrolled during active disease. The donor label of this sample is uncertain.

This chain uses TRBV4-1 with TRBJ1-1; no reliable D call. CDR3 length: 13 amino acids. Germline loops: CDR1 MGHRA, CDR2 YSYEKL. Trimming left V 1 base short and J 0 bases short, with 3 bases between. CDR3 loop: CASSQAMNTEAFF. CDR3 sequence (DNA): TGCGCCAGCAGCCAAGCCATGAACACTGAAGCTTTCTTT.

This sequence joins TRBV19 and TRBJ1-2, with a possible D match to TRBD1 (5 bases). Germline assignment: CDR1 LNHDA and CDR2 SQIVND (reference sequence). With 3 bases removed from V and 0 bases from J, the gap between germline ends came to 5 bases. The CDR3 loop spans 13 amino acids. CDR3 loop: CASSMTANYGYTF. In DNA, the CDR3 is TGTGCCAGTAGTATGACAGCTAACTATGGCTACACCTTC.

The chain recombines TRBV27 with TRBJ1-2; 9 nucleotides agree with TRBD1. The CDR3 runs to 15 residues. CDR1 and CDR2 (germline): MNHEY, SMNVEV (reference sequence). The V and J ends lost 5 bases and 1 base, in that order; junction bases with no gene match: 5. The CDR3 loop is CASSAPGQGNYGYTF. CDR3 bases: TGTGCCAGCAGTGCACCGGGACAGGGTAACTATGGCTACACCTTC.

The CDR3 DNA reads as TGCGCCAGCAGCTCCGGGAGGGGGTCAGAGACCCAGTACTTC. This gives the protein CASSSGRGSETQYF. This chain connects TRBV5-1 to TRBJ2-5; TRBD2 aligns across 8 bases. V lost 3 bases to trimming and J lost 4 bases; unmatched junction nucleotides: 5. The CDR3 is 14 amino acids. Germline-derived CDR1 and CDR2 are SGHRS and YFSETQ.

The chain recombines TRBV2 with TRBJ2-3; 8 nucleotides match TRBD2. The CDR3 has 17 residues. V dropped 7 bases and J dropped 4; count of bases not matched to a gene: 16. Germline values: CDR1 SNHLY, CDR2 FYNNEI. CDR3 coding DNA: TGTGCCAGCATTAGGGGGGCCAGCGGGGGCCTCGCAGATACGCAGTATTTT. Encoded protein: CASIRGASGGLADTQYF.

The V gene is TRBV19, the J gene TRBJ1-3; 9 bases fit TRBD1. Per the germline V gene, CDR1 is LNHDA and CDR2 is SQIVND (reference sequence). CDR3 length: 15 residues. After removal of 5 bases from V and 4 bases from J, the junction contained 6 bases not matched to a gene. CDR3 amino acids: CASSFWTGVGNTIYF. The CDR3 DNA reads as TGTGCCAGTAGTTTCTGGACAGGGGTCGGAAACACCATATATTTT.

This clone was seen more than once but under ten times. This sequence joins TRBV5-1 and TRBJ1-2; the match to TRBD1 covers 8 bases. Germline loops: CDR1 SGHRS, CDR2 YFSETQ. The trim removed 2 bases at V and 6 bases at J, leaving 6 bases unmatched. This CDR3 is built from 14 residues. CDR3 nucleotide sequence: TGCGCCAGCAGCTTCGGACAGGGAGTAGATGGCTACACCTTC. This codes for CASSFGQGVDGYTF.

This chain connects TRBV5-6 to TRBJ2-2, with 13 bases matching TRBD2. Germline assignment: CDR1 SGHDT and CDR2 YYEEEE. V lost 2 bases, J lost 5 bases, and 3 bases stayed unmatched. The CDR3 sequence is 16 residues long. CDR3 loop: CASSFLTSGGTGELFF. CDR3 nucleotides: TGTGCCAGCAGCTTCCTGACTAGCGGGGGGACCGGGGAGCTGTTTTTT.

The chain carries TRBV5-5 and TRBJ1-2; TRBD1 agrees at 7 bases. This CDR3 is 16 amino acids long. Losses at the gene ends were 4 bases for V and 8 bases for J; bases not matched to a gene: 17. Looked up from germline, CDR1 is SGHKS and CDR2 is YYEKEE (reference sequence). CDR3 amino acids: CASSPFTLGGQNGYTF. The CDR3 nucleotides read TGTGCCAGCAGCCCGTTTACCCTGGGGGGACAGAACGGCTACACCTTC.

The J gene is TRBJ1-2, the V gene TRBV19; no clear D gene. Germline V gives CDR1 LNHDA, CDR2 SQIVND (reference sequence). The CDR3 is 14 residues long. The V gene lost 3 bases and the J gene lost 0 bases, with 8 bases spanning the gap. The CDR3 sequence: CASSIGGTNYGYTF. CDR3 bases: TGTGCCAGTAGTATCGGAGGCACTAACTATGGCTACACCTTC.

The chain couples TRBV29-1 to TRBJ2-3, with D perhaps matching TRBD2 (5 bases). The V gene's germline CDR1 is SQVTM and CDR2 ANQGSEA. Deletions cut 5 bases from V and 2 bases from J, with 8 bases between. This CDR3 contains 12 residues. CDR3 region: CSVRGSTDTQYF. CDR3 DNA: TGCAGCGTTCGGGGTTCCACAGATACGCAGTATTTT.

This clone was detected once. The chain has TRBV7-3 and TRBJ2-2; weak D call: TRBD2 (5 bases). With 6 bases removed from V and 7 bases from J, the gap between germline ends came to 9 bases. This CDR3 is 12 amino acids long. Germline CDR1 SGHTA, CDR2 FQGTGA. CDR3 residues: CASSLSDGELFF. The CDR3 DNA reads TGTGCCAGCAGTCTTAGCGACGGGGAGCTGTTTTTT.

The chain's CDR3 is CASNAGGATVTEAFF. For the CDR3, the DNA is TGTGCCAGCAATGCAGGGGGCGCGACAGTCACTGAAGCTTTCTTT. The V gene is TRBV11-3, the J gene TRBJ1-1; 8 nucleotides align to TRBD1. V shed 7 bases and J 4 bases; nucleotides not matched to a gene: 11. CDR3 length: 15 amino acids. CDR1 is SGHNT and CDR2 is YENEEA in the germline V gene.

The rearrangement uses TRBV19 and TRBJ1-1, with 11 bases identical to TRBD1. Trimming cost V 5 bases and J 12 bases; bases outside gene matches: 11. Germline V gene lookup returns CDR1 LNHDA and CDR2 SQIVND (reference sequence). This CDR3 has 14 residues. This CDR3 reads CASSYRDRGYHSFF. Here the CDR3 DNA reads TGTGCCAGTAGTTACCGGGACAGGGGGTATCACTCTTTCTTT.

This clone was detected only once. The chain joins TRBV19 to TRBJ1-6; possibly TRBD1 for D (5 bases). CDR3 length equals 15 residues. In germline, CDR1 is LNHDA, CDR2 SQIVND (reference sequence). V lost 5 bases and J lost 7, with 15 bases in between. The CDR3 loop is CASSPRGGENSPLHF. CDR3 DNA sequence: TGTGCCAGTAGTCCTCGGGGGGGGGAGAATTCACCCCTCCACTTT.

V is TRBV5-1 and J is TRBJ1-1, with D possibly being TRBD1 (5 bases). The CDR3 loop spans 14 amino acids. Germline V CDR1 and CDR2: SGHRS, YFSETQ. V was pared by 4 bases and J by 5 bases, with 15 bases between. CDR3 region: CASSPGPGGTEAFF. The CDR3 nucleotides read TGCGCCAGCAGCCCGGGCCCGGGGGGGACTGAAGCTTTCTTT.

The rearrangement joins TRBV24-1 to TRBJ2-3; D uncertain. The CDR3 loop spans 15 amino acids. The V gene's germline CDR1 is KGHDR and CDR2 SFDVKD. V dropped 5 bases and J dropped 3 bases, with 14 bases sitting between them. The CDR3 sequence: CATSGIEVGTDTQYF. The CDR3 nucleotides read TGTGCCACCAGTGGAATTGAGGTTGGGACAGATACGCAGTATTTT.

The chain employs TRBV7-9 and TRBJ1-4; tentatively, D is TRBD1 (5 bases). Trimming removed 1 base from V and 5 bases from J, with 5 bases in between. CDR1 is SEHNR, CDR2 FQNEAQ, per germline (reference sequence). This CDR3 is 13 amino acids long. The CDR3 protein is CASSLGQNEKLFF. The CDR3 nucleotides are TGTGCCAGCAGCTTAGGACAGAATGAAAAACTGTTTTTT.

This chain links TRBV2 with TRBJ2-7, with D possibly matching TRBD2 (6 bases). CDR1 and CDR2 (germline): SNHLY, FYNNEI. This CDR3 contains 14 residues. V shed 6 bases and J shed 3 bases, with 15 bases lying between them. CDR3 amino acids: CASREGRGGYEQYF. The CDR3 DNA is TGTGCCAGCAGGGAGGGGAGAGGCGGCTACGAGCAGTACTTC.

The gene calls are TRBV6-6 and TRBJ1-2; TRBD1 is a possible D gene (5 bases). Germline V gene data show CDR1 as MNHNY and CDR2 as SVGAGI (reference sequence). This CDR3 is 16 amino acids long. The V end was cut by 0 bases, the J end by 4 bases, with 15 bases between. This chain's CDR3 is CASSYSQGGASYGYTF. CDR3 DNA sequence: TGTGCCAGCAGTTACTCCCAGGGAGGGGCCAGCTATGGCTACACCTTC.

This chain links TRBV3-1 (or the pseudogene TRBV3-2) with TRBJ1-1; D may be TRBD1 (6 bases). The CDR3 spans 15 residues. Trimming pared 4 bases from V and 2 bases from J, leaving 14 bases between. Germline V gene lookup returns CDR1 LGHDT and CDR2 YNNKEL (reference sequence). CDR3 sequence: CASSRDQGPNTEAFF. CDR3 coding DNA: TGTGCCAGCAGCCGAGACCAGGGGCCCAACACTGAAGCTTTCTTT.

J is TRBJ1-6 and V is TRBV6-6; D call uncertain. CDR1 MNHNY and CDR2 SVGAGI come from the germline V gene (reference sequence). This CDR3 comprises 13 residues. V was trimmed by 8 bases and J by 8 bases, leaving 13 bases between them. CDR3 nucleotide sequence: TGTGCCAGCCGGGAGAGAGGCGATTCACCCCTCCACTTT. The encoded protein is CASRERGDSPLHF.

The V call is TRBV6-5, the J call TRBJ2-5; D perhaps matches TRBD2 (6 bases). In germline, CDR1 is MNHEY, CDR2 SVGAGI. This CDR3 is 14 amino acids long. Trimming left V 8 bases short and J 0 bases short, with 13 bases between. The CDR3 loop is CASWVGGNQETQYF. The CDR3 nucleotides read TGTGCCAGCTGGGTCGGGGGTAACCAAGAGACCCAGTACTTC.

The chain has TRBV11-2 and TRBJ1-5; no firm D call. Germline assignment: CDR1 SGHAT and CDR2 FQNNGV. CDR3 size: 13 residues. Trimming stripped 5 bases from V and 8 bases from J, with 13 bases between. CDR3 region: CASSPNPSEPQHF. Written as DNA, the CDR3 is TGTGCCAGCAGCCCGAACCCAAGCGAGCCCCAGCATTTT.

The chain links TRBV5-1 to TRBJ2-3; TRBD2 matches at 10 bases. Unmatched junction bases numbered 2, after V lost 0 bases and J lost 1 base. Looked up from germline, CDR1 is SGHRS and CDR2 is YFSETQ. This CDR3 region has 16 residues. The CDR3 DNA reads as TGCGCCAGCAGCTTGGCTCTAGCGGGGGGCACAGATACGCAGTATTTT. Its translation: CASSLALAGGTDTQYF. Variable domain in full (rest from reference TRBV5-1 and TRBJ2-3): KAGVTQTPRYLIKTRGQQVTLSCSPISGHRSVSWYQQTPGQGLQFLFEYFSETQRNKGNFPGRFSGRQFSNSRSEMNVSTLELGDSALYLCASSLALAGGTDTQYFGPGTRLTVL.